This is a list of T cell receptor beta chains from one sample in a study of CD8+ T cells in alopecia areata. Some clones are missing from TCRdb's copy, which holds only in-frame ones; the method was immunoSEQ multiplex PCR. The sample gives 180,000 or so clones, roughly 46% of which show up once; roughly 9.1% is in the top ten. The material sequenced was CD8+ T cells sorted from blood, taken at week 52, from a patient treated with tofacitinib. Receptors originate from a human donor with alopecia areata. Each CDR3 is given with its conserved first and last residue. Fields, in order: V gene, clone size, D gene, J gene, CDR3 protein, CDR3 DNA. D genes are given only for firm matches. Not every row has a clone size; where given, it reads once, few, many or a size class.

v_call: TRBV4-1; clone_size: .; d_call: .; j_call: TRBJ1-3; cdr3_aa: CASSQVAAGLSGNTIYF; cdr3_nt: TGCGCCAGCAGCCAAGTAGCGGCAGGTCTCTCTGGAAACACCATATATTTT
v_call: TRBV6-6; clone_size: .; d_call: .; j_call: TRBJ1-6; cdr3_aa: CASSYEASGNSPLHF; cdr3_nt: TGTGCCAGCAGTTACGAGGCCTCCGGTAATTCACCCCTCCACTTT
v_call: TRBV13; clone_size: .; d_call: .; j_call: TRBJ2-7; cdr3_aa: CASSPQGNEQYF; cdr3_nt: TGTGCCAGCAGCCCGCAAGGGAACGAGCAGTACTTC
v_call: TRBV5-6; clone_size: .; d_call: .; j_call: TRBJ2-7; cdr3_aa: CASSRGGSYEQYF; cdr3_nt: TGTGCCAGCAGCCGCGGTGGCTCCTACGAGCAGTACTTC
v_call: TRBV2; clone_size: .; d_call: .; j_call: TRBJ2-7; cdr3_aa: CASSISATYEQYF; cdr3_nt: TGTGCCAGCAGCATTTCGGCCACCTACGAGCAGTACTTC
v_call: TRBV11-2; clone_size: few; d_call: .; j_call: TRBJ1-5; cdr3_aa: CASSLDTGGDQPQHF; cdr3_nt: TGTGCCAGCAGCTTAGATACTGGGGGGGATCAGCCCCAGCATTTT
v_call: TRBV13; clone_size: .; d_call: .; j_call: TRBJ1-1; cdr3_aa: CASSLGGQGNTEAFF; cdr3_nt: TGTGCCAGCAGCTTAGGGGGGCAGGGGAACACTGAAGCTTTCTTT
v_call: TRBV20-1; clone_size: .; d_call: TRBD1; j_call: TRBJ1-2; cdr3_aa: CSARGGEGYTF; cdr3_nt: TGCAGTGCAAGAGGGGGCGAAGGCTACACCTTC
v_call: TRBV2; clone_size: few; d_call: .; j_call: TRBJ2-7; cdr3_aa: CASSEPSLEELTYEQYF; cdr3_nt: TGTGCCAGCAGTGAACCCAGCCTGGAAGAGTTAACCTACGAGCAGTACTTC
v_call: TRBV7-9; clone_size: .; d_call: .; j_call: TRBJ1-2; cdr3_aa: CASSPSIGWGYTF; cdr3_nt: TGTGCCAGCAGTCCGTCGATCGGGTGGGGCTACACCTTC
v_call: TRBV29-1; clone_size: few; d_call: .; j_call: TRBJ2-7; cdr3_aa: CSAFDGGPEQYF; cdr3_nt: TGCAGCGCCTTCGACGGCGGACCCGAGCAGTACTTC
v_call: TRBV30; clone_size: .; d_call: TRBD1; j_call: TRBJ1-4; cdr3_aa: CAWDKDRGPNEKLFF; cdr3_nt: TGTGCCTGGGACAAGGACAGGGGACCGAATGAAAAACTGTTTTTT
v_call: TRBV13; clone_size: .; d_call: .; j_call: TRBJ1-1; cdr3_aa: CASSQTVGPEAFF; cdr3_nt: TGTGCCAGCAGCCAGACAGTAGGGCCAGAAGCTTTCTTT
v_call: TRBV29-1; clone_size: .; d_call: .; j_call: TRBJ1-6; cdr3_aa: CSVGGAGSPLHF; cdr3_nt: TGCAGCGTTGGGGGGGCTGGTTCACCCCTCCACTTT
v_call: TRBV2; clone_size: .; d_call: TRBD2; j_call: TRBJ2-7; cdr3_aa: CASSEDGGGVEQYF; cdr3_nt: TGTGCCAGCAGTGAGGATGGTGGGGGGGTCGAGCAGTACTTC
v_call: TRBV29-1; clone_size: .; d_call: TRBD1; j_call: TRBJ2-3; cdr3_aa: CSGRRPRGPDTQYF; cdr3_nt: TGCAGCGGAAGACGCCCAAGGGGGCCAGATACGCAGTATTTT
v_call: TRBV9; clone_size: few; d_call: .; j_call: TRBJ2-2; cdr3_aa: CASSVSGNTGELFF; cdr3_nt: TGTGCCAGCAGCGTCAGCGGTAACACCGGGGAGCTGTTTTTT
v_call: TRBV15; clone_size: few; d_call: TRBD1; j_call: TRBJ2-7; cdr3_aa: CATSTSRQGIAEQYF; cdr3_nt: TGTGCCACCAGCACATCTAGACAGGGTATCGCCGAGCAGTACTTC
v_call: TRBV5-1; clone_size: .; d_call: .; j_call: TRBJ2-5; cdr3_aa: CASSLALRGSPETQYF; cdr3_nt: TGCGCCAGCAGCTTGGCCCTGAGGGGGTCCCCAGAGACCCAGTACTTC
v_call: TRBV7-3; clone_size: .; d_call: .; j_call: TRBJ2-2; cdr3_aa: CASSLTSEGGELFF; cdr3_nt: TGTGCCAGCAGCTTAACTAGCGAAGGCGGGGAGCTGTTTTTT
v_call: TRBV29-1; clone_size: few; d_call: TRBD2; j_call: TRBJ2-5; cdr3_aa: CSVRTSGGTQYF; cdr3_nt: TGCAGCGTGCGGACTAGCGGGGGGACCCAGTACTTC
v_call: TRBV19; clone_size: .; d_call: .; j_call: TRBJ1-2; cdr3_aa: CASSMKGQTYGYTF; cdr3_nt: TGTGCCAGTAGTATGAAGGGGCAGACCTATGGCTACACCTTC
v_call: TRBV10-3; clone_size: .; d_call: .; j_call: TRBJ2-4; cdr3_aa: CAISESPGTHLGAKNIQYF; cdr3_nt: TGTGCCATCAGTGAGTCTCCCGGGACCCACCTTGGGGCCAAAAACATTCAGTACTTC
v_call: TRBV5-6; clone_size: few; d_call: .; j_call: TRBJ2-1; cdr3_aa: CASSPAPGRNEQFF; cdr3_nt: TGTGCCAGCAGCCCGGCCCCCGGGCGAAATGAGCAGTTCTTC
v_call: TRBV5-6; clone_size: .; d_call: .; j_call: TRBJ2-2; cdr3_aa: CASSLGVPGELFF; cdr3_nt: TGTGCCAGCAGCTTGGGGGTTCCCGGGGAGCTGTTTTTT
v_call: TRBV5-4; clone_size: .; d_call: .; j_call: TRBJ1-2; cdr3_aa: CASSYDQASGYTF; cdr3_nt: TGTGCCAGCAGCTATGATCAGGCTTCCGGCTACACCTTC
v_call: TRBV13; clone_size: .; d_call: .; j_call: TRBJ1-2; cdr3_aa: CASSLGEGDGYTF; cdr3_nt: TGTGCCAGCAGCCTAGGTGAAGGGGATGGCTACACCTTC
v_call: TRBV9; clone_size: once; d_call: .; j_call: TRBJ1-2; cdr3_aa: CASSVGGTDYGYTF; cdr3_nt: TGTGCCAGCAGCGTAGGGGGGACCGACTATGGCTACACCTTC
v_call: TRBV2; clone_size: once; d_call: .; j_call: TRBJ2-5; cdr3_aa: CASSKVQGRETQYF; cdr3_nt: TGTGCCAGCAGCAAGGTTCAGGGACGGGAGACCCAGTACTTC
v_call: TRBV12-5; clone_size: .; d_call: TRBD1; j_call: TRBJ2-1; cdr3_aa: CASGRRDSRYNEQFF; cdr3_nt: TGTGCTAGTGGCCGCCGGGACAGCCGCTACAATGAGCAGTTCTTC
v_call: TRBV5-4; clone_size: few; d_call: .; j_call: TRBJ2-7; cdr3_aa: CASSGGLGSYEQYF; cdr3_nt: TGTGCCAGCAGCGGGGGTCTTGGCTCCTACGAGCAGTACTTC
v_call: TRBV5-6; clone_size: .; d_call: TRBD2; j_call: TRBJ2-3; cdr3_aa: CASSPLGSGGVDTQYF; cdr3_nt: TGTGCCAGCAGCCCCCTCGGGAGCGGGGGAGTGGATACGCAGTATTTT
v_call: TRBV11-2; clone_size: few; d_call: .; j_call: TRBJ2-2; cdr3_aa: CASSLLGGGELFF; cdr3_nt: TGTGCCAGCAGCTTATTAGGTGGCGGGGAGCTGTTTTTT
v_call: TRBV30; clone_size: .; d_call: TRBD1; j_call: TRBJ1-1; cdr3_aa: CAWSTGGGTEAFF; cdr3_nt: TGTGCCTGGAGTACAGGGGGTGGGACTGAAGCTTTCTTT
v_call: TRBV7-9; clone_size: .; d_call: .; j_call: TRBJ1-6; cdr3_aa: CASSPSEGNSPLHF; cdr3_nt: TGTGCCAGCAGCCCGTCCGAGGGTAATTCACCCCTCCACTTT